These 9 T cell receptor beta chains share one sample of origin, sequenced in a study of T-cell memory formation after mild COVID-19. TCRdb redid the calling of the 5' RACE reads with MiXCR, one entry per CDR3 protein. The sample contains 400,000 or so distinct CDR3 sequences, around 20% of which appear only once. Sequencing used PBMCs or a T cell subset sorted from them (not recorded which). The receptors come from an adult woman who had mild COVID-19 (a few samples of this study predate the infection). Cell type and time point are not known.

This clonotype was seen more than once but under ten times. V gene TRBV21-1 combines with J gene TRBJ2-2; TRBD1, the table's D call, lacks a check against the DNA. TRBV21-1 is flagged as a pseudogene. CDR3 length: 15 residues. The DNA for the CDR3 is TGTGCCGGAATGGGGGCGGGCCGGAACACCGGGGAGCTGTTTTTT. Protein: CAGMGAGRNTGELFF.

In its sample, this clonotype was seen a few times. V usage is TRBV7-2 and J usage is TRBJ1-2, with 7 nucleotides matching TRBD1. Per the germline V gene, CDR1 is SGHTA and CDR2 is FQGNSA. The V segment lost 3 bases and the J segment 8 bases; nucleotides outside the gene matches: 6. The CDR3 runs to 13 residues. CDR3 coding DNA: TGTGCCAGCAGCTTGACGACAGGGCGCGGCTACACCTTC. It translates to CASSLTTGRGYTF.

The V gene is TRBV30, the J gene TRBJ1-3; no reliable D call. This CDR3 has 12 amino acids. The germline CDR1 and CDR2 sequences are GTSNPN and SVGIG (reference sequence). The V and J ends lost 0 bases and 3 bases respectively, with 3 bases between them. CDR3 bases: TGTGCCTGGAGTGTTCTTGGAAACACCATATATTTT. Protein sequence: CAWSVLGNTIYF. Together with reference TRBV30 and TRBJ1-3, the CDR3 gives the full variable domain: SQTIHQWPATLVQPVGSPLSLECTVEGTSNPNLYWYRQAAGRGLQLLFYSVGIGQISSEVPQNLSASRPQDRQFILSSKKLLLSDSGFYLCAWSVLGNTIYFGEGSWLTVV.

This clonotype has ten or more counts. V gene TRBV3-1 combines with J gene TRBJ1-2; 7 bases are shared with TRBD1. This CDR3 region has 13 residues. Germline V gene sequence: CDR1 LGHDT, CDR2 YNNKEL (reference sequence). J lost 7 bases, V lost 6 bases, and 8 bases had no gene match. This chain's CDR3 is CASSQTGLGGYTF. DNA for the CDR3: TGTGCCAGCAGTCAGACAGGGTTGGGTGGCTACACCTTC.

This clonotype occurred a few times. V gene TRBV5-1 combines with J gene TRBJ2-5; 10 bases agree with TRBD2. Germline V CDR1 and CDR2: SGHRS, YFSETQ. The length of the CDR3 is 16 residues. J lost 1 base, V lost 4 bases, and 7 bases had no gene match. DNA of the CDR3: TGCGCCAGCAGCGCCTCACTAGCGGGGATCCAAGAGACCCAGTACTTC. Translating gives CASSASLAGIQETQYF.

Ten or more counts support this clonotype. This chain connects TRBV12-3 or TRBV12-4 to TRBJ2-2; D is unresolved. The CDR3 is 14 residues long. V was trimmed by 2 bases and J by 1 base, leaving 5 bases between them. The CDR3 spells CASSLLGNTGELFF. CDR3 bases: TGTGCCAGCAGTTTACTAGGGAACACCGGGGAGCTGTTTTTT.

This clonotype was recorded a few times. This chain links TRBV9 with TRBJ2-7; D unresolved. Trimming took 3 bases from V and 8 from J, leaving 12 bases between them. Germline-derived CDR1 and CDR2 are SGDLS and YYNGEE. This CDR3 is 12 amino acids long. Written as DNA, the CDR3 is TGTGCCAGCAGCGGTCTTTTAGGGAAGCAGTACTTC. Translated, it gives CASSGLLGKQYF.

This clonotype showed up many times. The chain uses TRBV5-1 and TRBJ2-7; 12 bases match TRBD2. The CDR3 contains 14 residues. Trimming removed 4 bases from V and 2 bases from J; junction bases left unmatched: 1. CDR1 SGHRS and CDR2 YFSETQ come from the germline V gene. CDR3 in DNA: TGCGCCAGCAGCAGGACTAGCGGGGCCTACGAGCAGTACTTC. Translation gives CASSRTSGAYEQYF. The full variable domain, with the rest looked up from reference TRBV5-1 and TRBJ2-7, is KAGVTQTPRYLIKTRGQQVTLSCSPISGHRSVSWYQQTPGQGLQFLFEYFSETQRNKGNFPGRFSGRQFSNSRSEMNVSTLELGDSALYLCASSRTSGAYEQYFGPGTRLTVT.

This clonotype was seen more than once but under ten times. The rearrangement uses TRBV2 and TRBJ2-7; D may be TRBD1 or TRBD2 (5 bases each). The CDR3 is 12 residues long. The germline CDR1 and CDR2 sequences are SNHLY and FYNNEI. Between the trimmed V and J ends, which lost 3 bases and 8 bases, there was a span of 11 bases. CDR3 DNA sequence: TGTGCCAGCAGTGAGGGGGAGACAAAGCAGTACTTC. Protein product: CASSEGETKQYF.